A selection of T cell receptor beta chains follows, all from one sample in a study of PD-1 blockade in classical Hodgkin lymphoma. Profiling relied on immunoSEQ multiplex PCR, and the TCRdb table lists in-frame clones only, not all of them. This sample has 25,000 to 35,000 clones, with 85% to 95% found just once. Sequencing was done on a sample of peripheral blood mononuclear cells (PBMCs). The receptors come from a human donor with classical Hodgkin lymphoma. CDR3s include the opening cysteine and the closing phenylalanine or tryptophan. The D gene is left open where the match is weak. Only some rows state a clone size, as once, few, many or a class for expanded clones.

CDR3: CASSQDPGGHQETQYF
DNA: TGTGCCAGCAGCCAAGACCCAGGGGGCCACCAAGAGACCCAGTACTTC
D: TRBD1
J: TRBJ2-5
length: 16
size: -
V: TRBV5-4

CDR3: CHLIMNTEAFF
DNA: TGTCACCTAATTATGAACACTGAAGCTTTCTTT
D: -
J: TRBJ1-1
length: 11
size: once
V: TRBV28

CDR3: CASSLPGKTWGYTF
DNA: TGTGCCAGCAGTTTACCAGGGAAAACCTGGGGCTACACCTTC
D: -
J: TRBJ1-2
length: 14
size: -
V: TRBV28

CDR3: CASSSSGGAGDTQYF
DNA: TGCGCCAGCAGCTCAAGCGGGGGGGCAGGAGATACGCAGTATTTT
D: TRBD2
J: TRBJ2-3
length: 15
size: -
V: TRBV5-1

CDR3: CASSELGESYGYTF
DNA: TGTGCCAGCAGTGAACTTGGGGAGAGCTATGGCTACACCTTC
D: -
J: TRBJ1-2
length: 14
size: -
V: TRBV2

CDR3: CASSLLRANTEAFF
DNA: TGTGCCAGCAGCTTACTTAGGGCGAACACTGAAGCTTTCTTT
D: -
J: TRBJ1-1
length: 14
size: -
V: TRBV11-3

CDR3: CASSPSRGHYSYEQYF
DNA: TGTGCCAGCAGTCCTAGCCGGGGACATTACTCCTACGAGCAGTACTTC
D: -
J: TRBJ2-7
length: 16
size: few
V: TRBV28

CDR3: CASSWGDRDNEQFF
DNA: TGCGCCAGCAGCTGGGGGGACAGAGACAATGAGCAGTTCTTC
D: -
J: TRBJ2-1
length: 14
size: -
V: TRBV5-1

CDR3: CSAVGANEKLFF
DNA: TGCAGCGCCGTAGGGGCGAATGAAAAACTGTTTTTT
D: -
J: TRBJ1-4
length: 12
size: -
V: TRBV29-1

CDR3: CASSRGGLAALEGETQYF
DNA: TGTGCCAGCAGTAGGGGGGGACTAGCGGCTCTGGAGGGAGAGACCCAGTACTTC
D: TRBD2
J: TRBJ2-5
length: 18
size: -
V: TRBV28

CDR3: CASGRVPAFF
DNA: TGTGCCAGCGGCAGGGTACCAGCTTTCTTT
D: -
J: TRBJ1-1
length: 10
size: -
V: TRBV27

CDR3: CAISELQQGNEQFF
DNA: TGTGCCATCAGTGAATTACAGCAGGGGAATGAGCAGTTCTTC
D: -
J: TRBJ2-1
length: 14
size: -
V: TRBV10-3

CDR3: CASSPSFMSEQYF
DNA: TGTGCCAGCAGCCCCTCTTTTATGAGCGAGCAGTACTTC
D: -
J: TRBJ2-7
length: 13
size: medium-sized
V: TRBV7-9

CDR3: CASSSLGDYGYTF
DNA: TGTGCCAGCAGCTCCCTGGGGGACTATGGCTACACCTTC
D: -
J: TRBJ1-2
length: 13
size: -
V: TRBV7-9

CDR3: CASHRLAGEFEQYF
DNA: TGTGCCAGTCACCGACTAGCGGGGGAATTCGAGCAGTACTTC
D: TRBD2
J: TRBJ2-7
length: 14
size: -
V: TRBV6-5

CDR3: CASRSPSGRVSEQYF
DNA: TGTGCCAGCCGAAGTCCTAGCGGGAGAGTTTCCGAGCAGTACTTC
D: TRBD2
J: TRBJ2-7
length: 15
size: -
V: TRBV28

CDR3: CASSSSDLSTQYF
DNA: TGTGCCAGCAGTTCGTCAGATCTCAGTACGCAGTATTTT
D: -
J: TRBJ2-3
length: 13
size: -
V: TRBV7-3

CDR3: CASSEQGSGTGELFF
DNA: TGTGCCAGCAGTGAACAGGGTTCGGGCACCGGGGAGCTGTTTTTT
D: -
J: TRBJ2-2
length: 15
size: -
V: TRBV25-1

CDR3: CASSLQLAGANEQFF
DNA: TGTGCCAGCAGCTTACAACTAGCGGGAGCGAATGAGCAGTTCTTC
D: TRBD2
J: TRBJ2-1
length: 15
size: -
V: TRBV7-6

CDR3: CASTIDRGLYEQYF
DNA: TGTGCCAGCACTATCGACAGGGGGTTGTACGAGCAGTACTTC
D: TRBD1
J: TRBJ2-7
length: 14
size: -
V: TRBV2

CDR3: CASSWGSGGQRVLDTQYF
DNA: TGTGCCAGCAGTTGGGGGTCCGGAGGACAGCGCGTTTTGGATACGCAGTATTTT
D: -
J: TRBJ2-3
length: 18
size: -
V: TRBV28

CDR3: CASQEGLAGGKFYEQYF
DNA: TGCGCCAGCCAAGAGGGACTAGCGGGAGGGAAGTTCTACGAGCAGTACTTC
D: TRBD2
J: TRBJ2-7
length: 17
size: -
V: TRBV10-2

CDR3: CASSQEPPGQFVYEQYF
DNA: TGCGCCAGCAGCCAAGAACCTCCGGGACAGTTCGTCTACGAGCAGTACTTC
D: TRBD1
J: TRBJ2-7
length: 17
size: -
V: TRBV4-1

CDR3: CASSLPLTYEQYF
DNA: TGTGCCAGCAGTTTACCACTAACCTACGAGCAGTACTTC
D: -
J: TRBJ2-7
length: 13
size: -
V: TRBV2

CDR3: CASMAGGTGELFF
DNA: TGTGCCTCCATGGCGGGAGGGACCGGGGAGCTGTTTTTT
D: TRBD2
J: TRBJ2-2
length: 13
size: few
V: TRBV7-9

CDR3: CASTPGTPNSPLHF
DNA: TGTGCCAGTACCCCCGGGACACCAAATTCACCCCTCCACTTT
D: -
J: TRBJ1-6
length: 14
size: -
V: TRBV19

CDR3: CASSRTGIMNTEAFF
DNA: TGCGCCAGCAGCAGGACAGGCATCATGAACACTGAAGCTTTCTTT
D: TRBD1
J: TRBJ1-1
length: 15
size: -
V: TRBV5-1

CDR3: CASSLRGRERSEQYF
DNA: TGTGCCAGCAGCTTACGGGGCAGGGAGAGGTCGGAGCAGTACTTC
D: -
J: TRBJ2-7
length: 15
size: -
V: TRBV7-8

CDR3: CASSSYPTYGLVSDTQYF
DNA: TGTGCCAGCAGCTCCTACCCTACGTACGGACTAGTCTCAGATACGCAGTATTTT
D: TRBD2
J: TRBJ2-3
length: 18
size: -
V: TRBV5-4

CDR3: CASSLLGTDTQYF
DNA: TGTGCCAGCTCCCTCTTGGGGACAGATACGCAGTATTTT
D: -
J: TRBJ2-3
length: 13
size: -
V: TRBV27

CDR3: CASSPGQVYEQYF
DNA: TGTGCCAGTAGTCCGGGACAGGTATACGAGCAGTACTTC
D: TRBD1
J: TRBJ2-7
length: 13
size: -
V: TRBV19

CDR3: CASSPRGAYNTEAFF
DNA: TGTGCCAGCAGCCCCAGGGGGGCGTATAACACTGAAGCTTTCTTT
D: TRBD1
J: TRBJ1-1
length: 15
size: -
V: TRBV7-2

CDR3: CASSLGAGGADTQYF
DNA: TGTGCCAGCAGCTTAGGTGCCGGGGGGGCAGATACGCAGTATTTT
D: TRBD2
J: TRBJ2-3
length: 15
size: -
V: TRBV11-2

CDR3: CASSQSFSWETEAFF
DNA: TGTGCCAGTTCACAGTCCTTTTCCTGGGAGACTGAAGCTTTCTTT
D: -
J: TRBJ1-1
length: 15
size: -
V: TRBV19

CDR3: CASRQTGAPYHEQYF
DNA: TGTGCCAGCAGGCAAACAGGGGCACCCTACCACGAGCAGTACTTC
D: TRBD1
J: TRBJ2-7
length: 15
size: -
V: TRBV28

CDR3: CASSVGRLNTEAFF
DNA: TGTGCCAGCAGCGTAGGCCGGTTGAACACTGAAGCTTTCTTT
D: -
J: TRBJ1-1
length: 14
size: once
V: TRBV9

CDR3: CASSEQGGGLEQYF
DNA: TGTGCCAGCAGTGAGCAAGGGGGGGGGCTCGAGCAGTACTTC
D: -
J: TRBJ2-7
length: 14
size: -
V: TRBV6-1

CDR3: CASSDLSGSIYEQYF
DNA: TGTGCCAGCAGTGATCTAAGCGGGAGTATCTACGAGCAGTACTTC
D: TRBD2
J: TRBJ2-7
length: 15
size: -
V: TRBV25-1

CDR3: CSVGREGGVNTEAFF
DNA: TGCAGCGTGGGGCGGGAGGGGGGCGTGAACACTGAAGCTTTCTTT
D: -
J: TRBJ1-1
length: 15
size: -
V: TRBV29-1

CDR3: CASSYLDSRETDTQYF
DNA: TGTGCCAGCAGTTACCTTGACAGTAGGGAGACAGATACGCAGTATTTT
D: -
J: TRBJ2-3
length: 16
size: -
V: TRBV6-5

CDR3: CASSLTLSYNEQFF
DNA: TGTGCCAGCAGCTTAACACTTTCCTACAATGAGCAGTTCTTC
D: -
J: TRBJ2-1
length: 14
size: once
V: TRBV7-3

CDR3: CASSLLNRDRETQYF
DNA: TGTGCCAGCAGCCTACTAAACCGGGACAGAGAGACCCAGTACTTC
D: TRBD1
J: TRBJ2-5
length: 15
size: -
V: TRBV11-3

CDR3: CASSQERGSYTEAFF
DNA: TGTGCCAGCAGCCAAGAACGGGGTAGTTACACTGAAGCTTTCTTT
D: -
J: TRBJ1-1
length: 15
size: -
V: TRBV4-2

CDR3: CAIRRGLQETQYF
DNA: TGTGCCATTAGACGGGGGCTACAAGAGACCCAGTACTTC
D: -
J: TRBJ2-5
length: 13
size: -
V: TRBV2

CDR3: CASSKRTGGLETQYF
DNA: TGTGCCAGCAGCAAAAGGACAGGGGGCCTGGAGACCCAGTACTTC
D: TRBD1
J: TRBJ2-5
length: 15
size: -
V: TRBV5-4

CDR3: CASSLVVGTGLDTQYF
DNA: TGTGCCAGCAGCTTAGTTGTCGGGACAGGGTTAGATACGCAGTATTTT
D: TRBD1
J: TRBJ2-3
length: 16
size: -
V: TRBV7-8

CDR3: CASSFWNPAGYTF
DNA: TGTGCCAGCAGCTTTTGGAATCCGGCCGGCTACACCTTC
D: -
J: TRBJ1-2
length: 13
size: -
V: TRBV7-9

CDR3: CASSSTGTSWSGELFF
DNA: TGTGCCAGCAGCTCTACGGGGACTAGTTGGTCCGGGGAGCTGTTTTTT
D: TRBD2
J: TRBJ2-2
length: 16
size: -
V: TRBV5-4

CDR3: CASSYGPYNEQFF
DNA: TGTGCCAGCAGTTACGGGCCGTACAATGAGCAGTTCTTC
D: -
J: TRBJ2-1
length: 13
size: -
V: TRBV6-5

CDR3: CAVRTGDFNEKLFF
DNA: TGTGCCGTTCGGACAGGAGATTTTAATGAAAAACTGTTTTTT
D: TRBD1
J: TRBJ1-4
length: 14
size: -
V: TRBV6-1

CDR3: CASSSRGQGAGEAFF
DNA: TGTGCCAGCAGCTCCCGAGGACAGGGGGCTGGTGAAGCTTTCTTT
D: TRBD1
J: TRBJ1-1
length: 15
size: -
V: TRBV5-4

CDR3: CSLDSRGAQYF
DNA: TGCAGTTTGGACAGTCGGGGGGCCCAGTACTTC
D: -
J: TRBJ2-5
length: 11
size: -
V: TRBV20-1